This T cell receptor (beta chain) was obtained from a study of CD8 T cells in ankylosing spondylitis. Findings and caveats of the study: The clones that were linked to disease were reported to be significantly enriched in matched synovial fluid samples from ankylosing spondylitis patients.

For TCR beta, libraries came from quantitative 5'-RACE with molecular barcodes. TCRdb used MiXCR to reprocess the 5' RACE reads, holding one entry per CDR3 protein. The sample lists 350,000 to 450,000 distinct CDR3 sequences, 20% to 25% occurring once. A remark on this clonotype: Its matching antigen is unknown.

Between the trimmed V and J ends, which lost 0 bases and 6 bases, there was a span of 13 bases. CDR3 length equals 14 residues. Germline-derived CDR1 and CDR2 are DFQATT and SNEGSKA (reference sequence). The source is a male donor with ankylosing spondylitis or in good health (not recorded which). The sample was blood, either unsorted or a sorted T cell fraction (not recorded which). The genes are TRBV20-1 and TRBJ2-3; D perhaps matches TRBD1 (5 bases). The CDR3 sequence: CSARDYSGPDTQYF. The CDR3 DNA sequence: TGCAGTGCTAGAGATTACTCAGGGCCGGATACGCAGTATTTT.